This paragraph reports one TCR beta chain. No antigen is known for it. The sample belongs to a study of CXCR3-negative and CXCR3-positive naive CD8 T cells. TRB cDNA libraries were made by UMI-labeled 5' RACE. TCRdb reworked the 5' RACE reads into one entry per CDR3 protein, no DNA. With under 75,000 distinct CDR3 sequences in the sample, the ten largest clones hold approximately 0.8%. Study-level findings and limits: Comparison of naive cells showed more hydrophobic TRB CDR3s in CXCR3-positive than in CXCR3-negative naive cells.

The CDR3 has 14 amino acids. Germline CDR1 SGHTA, CDR2 FQGNSA. Phenotypically, naive CD8+ T cells corresponded to CD45RO-CCR7+CD27+CD95-. V usage is TRBV7-2 and J usage is TRBJ1-2; the D gene TCRdb calls, TRBD1, cannot be checked with no DNA. Sequenced input: naive CXCR3+ CD8+ T cells from blood. Subset meaning: CD45RO-CCR7+CD27+CD95- naive CD8+ T cells expressing CXCR3 (TNR3+). The sequence was collected from a human donor in good health. Some clones in this sample may be carry-over from other donors' samples. CDR3 amino acids: CASSLGDTNYGYTF.